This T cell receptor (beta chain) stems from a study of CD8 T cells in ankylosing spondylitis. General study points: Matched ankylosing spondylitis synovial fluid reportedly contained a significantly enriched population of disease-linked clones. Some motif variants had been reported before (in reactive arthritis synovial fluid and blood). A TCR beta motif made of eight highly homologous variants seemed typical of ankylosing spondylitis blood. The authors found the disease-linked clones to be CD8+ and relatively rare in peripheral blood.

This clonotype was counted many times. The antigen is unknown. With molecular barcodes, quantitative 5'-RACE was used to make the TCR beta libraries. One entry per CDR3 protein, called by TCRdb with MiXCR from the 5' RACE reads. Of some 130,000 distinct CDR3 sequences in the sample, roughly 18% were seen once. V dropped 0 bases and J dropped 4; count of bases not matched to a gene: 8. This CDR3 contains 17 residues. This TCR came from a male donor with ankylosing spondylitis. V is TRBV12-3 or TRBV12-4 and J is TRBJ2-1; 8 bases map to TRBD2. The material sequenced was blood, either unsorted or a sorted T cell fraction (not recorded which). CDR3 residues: CASSLAPGTSGYNEQFF. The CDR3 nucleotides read TGTGCCAGCAGTTTAGCGCCAGGTACTAGCGGTTACAATGAGCAGTTCTTC.